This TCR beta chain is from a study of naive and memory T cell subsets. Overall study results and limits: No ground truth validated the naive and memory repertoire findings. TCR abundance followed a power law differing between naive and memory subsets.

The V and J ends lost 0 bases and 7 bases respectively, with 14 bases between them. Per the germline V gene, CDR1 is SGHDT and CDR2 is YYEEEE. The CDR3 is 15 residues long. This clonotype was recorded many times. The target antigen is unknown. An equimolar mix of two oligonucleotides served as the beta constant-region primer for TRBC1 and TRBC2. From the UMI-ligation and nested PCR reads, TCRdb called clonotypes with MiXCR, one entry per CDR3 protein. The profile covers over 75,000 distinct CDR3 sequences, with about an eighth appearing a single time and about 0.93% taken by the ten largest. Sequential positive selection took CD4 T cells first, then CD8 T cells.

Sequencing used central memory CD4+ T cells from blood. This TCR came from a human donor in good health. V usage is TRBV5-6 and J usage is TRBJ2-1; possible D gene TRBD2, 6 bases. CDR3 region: CASSLERERSNEQFF. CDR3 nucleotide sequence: TGTGCCAGCAGCTTGGAACGGGAGAGGAGTAATGAGCAGTTCTTC.